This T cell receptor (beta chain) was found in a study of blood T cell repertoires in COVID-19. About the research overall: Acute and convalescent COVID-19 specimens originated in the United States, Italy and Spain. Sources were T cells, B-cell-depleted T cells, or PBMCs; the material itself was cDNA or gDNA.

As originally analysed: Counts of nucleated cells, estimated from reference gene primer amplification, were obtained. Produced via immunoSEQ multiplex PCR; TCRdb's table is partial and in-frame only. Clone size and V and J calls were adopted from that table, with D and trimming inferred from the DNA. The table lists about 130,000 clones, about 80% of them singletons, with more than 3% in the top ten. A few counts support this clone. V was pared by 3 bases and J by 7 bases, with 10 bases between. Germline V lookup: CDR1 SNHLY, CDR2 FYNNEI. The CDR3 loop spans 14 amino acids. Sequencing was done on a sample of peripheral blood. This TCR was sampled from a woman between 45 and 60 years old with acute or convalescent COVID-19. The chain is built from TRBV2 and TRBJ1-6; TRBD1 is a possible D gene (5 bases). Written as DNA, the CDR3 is TGTGCCAGCAGTGATGGGGGAGGAAATTCACCCCTCCACTTT. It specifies CASSDGGGNSPLHF.